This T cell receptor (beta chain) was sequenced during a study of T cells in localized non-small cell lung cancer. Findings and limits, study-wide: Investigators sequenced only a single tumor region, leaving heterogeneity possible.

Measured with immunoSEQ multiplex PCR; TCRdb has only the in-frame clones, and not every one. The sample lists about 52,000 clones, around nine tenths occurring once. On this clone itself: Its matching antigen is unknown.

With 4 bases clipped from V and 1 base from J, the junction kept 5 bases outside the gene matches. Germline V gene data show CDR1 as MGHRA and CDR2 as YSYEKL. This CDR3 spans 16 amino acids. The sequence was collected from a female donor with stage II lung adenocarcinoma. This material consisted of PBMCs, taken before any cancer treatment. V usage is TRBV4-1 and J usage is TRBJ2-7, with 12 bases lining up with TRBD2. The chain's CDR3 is CASSPRTSGGSYEQYF. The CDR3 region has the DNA TGCGCCAGCAGCCCCCGAACTAGCGGGGGGTCCTACGAGCAGTACTTC.